These 2 T cell receptor beta chains were all obtained from the same sample, sequenced in a study of T cells after yellow fever vaccination. TCRdb independently ran MiXCR on the 5' RACE reads; one entry per CDR3 protein. Among some 300,000 distinct CDR3 sequences listed, around 8.1% were seen once. The material was PBMCs, obtained around 45 days after the first yellow fever vaccination. The origin of the receptors is a man aged 18 to 30 who received the YFV17D yellow fever vaccine.

The V call is TRBV13, the J call TRBJ1-1; D might be TRBD1 (6 bases). The CDR3 is made up of 13 amino acids. The V and J ends lost 4 bases and 8 bases respectively, with 14 bases between them. In germline, CDR1 is PRHDT, CDR2 FYEKMQ (reference sequence). The CDR3 protein is CASSSGTTGEAFF. For the CDR3, the DNA is TGTGCCAGCAGCTCCGGAACTACAGGGGAAGCTTTCTTT.

About this clonotype: One end of the junction is discordant with germline, which a read error may explain. The rearrangement uses TRBV7-9 and TRBJ2-5; 9 nucleotides match TRBD1. This CDR3 has 11 residues. CDR1 SEHNR and CDR2 FQNEAQ come from the germline V gene (reference sequence). The DNA for the CDR3 is TGTGCCAGCAGTCTGGGACAGGGATGTCACTTC. Translating it yields CASSLGQGCHF.